This record covers a single T cell receptor beta chain. Its antigen remains unknown. The data were taken from a study of T cell responses to AZD1222 COVID-19 vaccine. Study-level background: Second-dose timings of about 4 or about 12 weeks were pooled.

Whole-study results and caveats: Baseline seropositives among AZD1222 recipients totaled only five to seven. Rises in breadth and depth of Spike-specific TCRs came after two AZD1222 doses.

This CDR3 contains 14 residues. V dropped 1 base and J dropped 2 bases, with 7 bases sitting between them. Germline lookup yields CDR1 SGHTA and CDR2 FQGTGA. TCRdb's copy holds only in-frame clones and misses some; the assay was immunoSEQ multiplex PCR. The sample shows about 94,000 clones, 70% to 90% of them seen only once. The TCR was taken from an adult in good health. The chain employs TRBV7-3 and TRBJ2-3, with D hard to call. The material was peripheral blood, obtained on day 0 of AZD1222 vaccination. CDR3 nucleotides: TGTGCCAGCAGCTTAATACCTACCACAGATACGCAGTATTTT. Its translation is CASSLIPTTDTQYF.